This T cell receptor (beta chain) was sequenced during a study of T cell repertoires in cytomegalovirus infection. From the reads, TCRdb called clonotypes with MiXCR, one entry per CDR3 protein. The table lists 150,000 to 200,000 distinct CDR3 sequences, about 21% of them singletons. The receptor comes from a human donor in good health (CMV status not recorded). Some clones in this sample may be carry-over from other donors' samples. Sequencing input: PBMCs.

The CDR3 sequence is CASSSTGGESYTEAFF. CDR3 DNA: TGTGCCAGCAGCTCGACAGGGGGCGAATCATACACTGAAGCTTTCTTT. The gene calls are TRBV6-8 and TRBJ1-1; 10 nucleotides line up with TRBD1. CDR1 and CDR2 (germline): MNHGY, SAAAGT. This CDR3 spans 16 amino acids. The ends lost 6 bases at V and 3 bases at J; junction bases unmatched: 10.